This TCR beta chain was identified in a study of cytomegalovirus exposure and HLA in healthy donors (TCRdb year 2017). Notes on the research overall: According to an earlier analysis of a few hundred of the donors, about 180 million T cells yielded 90 million to 130 million unique TCR beta sequences and 276 Gb of sequence data. An early release covering 550 to 650 HLA-typed donors comprised about 300 gigabases of sequencing data and approximately 80 million unique TCR sequences. Of the 300 to 500 genotyped donors, approximately 81% were placed in the genetic ancestry cluster associated with self-reported Caucasian donors. The study aimed to test whether cataloging public T cell receptors could reveal signatures of past pathogen exposure. Using immunosequencing, the study profiled T cell repertoires from about 650 subjects and related those repertoires to cytomegalovirus serostatus. In addition to the first cohort of 666 subjects, a separate validation cohort of about 120 different subjects was used. To predict cytomegalovirus infection status, the study brought together high-throughput TCR immunosequencing, statistical association of individual TCRs with disease status, and machine learning. In a later analysis, previously published TCR beta repertoires from some 640 donors were re-analyzed and high-resolution HLA genotyping was added so that TCR occurrence patterns could be studied. In the later analysis, no new phenotypic data were used to find candidate immune exposures; instead, reliance was placed on TCR beta sequences and their occurrence across donors. In an earlier analysis of roughly 580 of the donors, high-throughput TCR beta sequencing was used to judge whether each TCR beta V gene segment behaved as functional or pseudogenic. Alongside the repertoire data, information on donor age, sex, ethnicity and CMV serostatus was compiled. A later genetic analysis took genome-wide SNP genotypes for about three fifths of the 666 donors and used that subset as a discovery cohort. All discovery cohort repertoires had been generated on a single sequencing platform. HLA typing included class I and class II loci at four-digit resolution. The number of donors typed differed by locus, with about 629-640 for A, B, C, DRB1 and DQB1, roughly 520 for DQA1, 600 to 610 for DPA1, and around 460 for DPB1. Roughly five DR-DQ haplotypes were treated as single units for association and clustering because of strong linkage in the cohort. Across some 400 genotyped donors of the cohort, an average of approximately 220,000 unique TCR beta nucleotide sequences per donor were sequenced, and about a sixth of those sequences were non-productive. Summary of the overall study and its limitations: A later analysis found that HLA-associated TCR beta chains were more clonally expanded and had lower generation probabilities than equally common non-associated chains. In a later analysis, TCR association rates were found to vary across HLA loci, with the most associated TCRs seen for DRB1 alleles and the fewest for HLA-C alleles. When HLA alleles, especially DR and DQ, strongly co-occurred, TCR associations were difficult to assign to individual alleles. Because HLA typing was missing for some donors at each locus, association tests included only the typed subset. A further reported finding was that TCR beta sequences accurately predicted the HLA-A and HLA-B alleles for most subjects in the first cohort. The presence/absence analyses assumed that sequencing depth was roughly uniform across donors, and that assumption may not be true. An association between a missense DCLRE1C variant and V-gene and J-gene trimming of TCR beta chains was found in a later genetic analysis and replicated in an independent cohort. According to a later genetic analysis, donors in an Asian-associated ancestry cluster had fewer N-insertions in productive TCRs than the roughly 670-donor mean. Cytomegalovirus status was reported to be diagnosed by the classifier with high specificity and sensitivity in both the original and validation cohorts. Across donors, most TCR sequences were observed very rarely, whereas some public TCRs were present in many individuals. Most CMV-associated TCR beta chains appeared to be HLA-restricted in a later analysis, and the HLA associations seemed to be driven largely by CMV exposure. The study listed 150 to 200 TCR beta chains as associated with cytomegalovirus. Several of the top co-occurrence clusters appeared to be linked to parvovirus B19, influenza, CMV and Epstein-Barr virus, according to a later analysis. Correlated functional status among segregating V segments might be attributable to linkage disequilibrium, but an unknown experimental factor could not be ruled out. Immune exposure information for the cohort was limited to CMV serostatus. The sequencing pipeline was judged likely to have produced a cluster of highly shared sequence variants as a technical artifact. Three of the identified cytomegalovirus-associated TCR beta chains were confirmed in vitro to be specific for cytomegalovirus antigens. At a false discovery rate of 0.05, a later analysis linked around 15,000 TCR beta sequences to specific HLA alleles. Some IMGT-functional V segments, including TRBV6-2 and TRBV6-3, could not be distinguished by the 87-base-pair reads and were therefore excluded. Because counts were too low, around 18 rarely observed V segments, including chromosome 9 orphons, were left out of the earlier analysis of 587 of the donors. Only TCR beta chains were sequenced in this cohort, and the absence of alpha or paired-chain data limited detectable features. The authors suggested that the approach could potentially be generalized to other disease states and immunological phenotypes. An earlier analysis of 450 to 750 of the donors showed that most TCR beta V segments appeared in productive rearrangements either about 87% or about 30% of the time, which broadly matched IMGT annotations.

In total, 600 or so healthy bone marrow donors made up the cohort. All cohort members were sampled while nominally healthy, although unrecorded immune exposures were likely present. The donor was CMV seronegative and was included in the group of 352 seronegative cohort members. A peripheral blood sample was provided by each donor, and peripheral blood mononuclear cells were used for TCR beta sequencing. The Qiagen DNeasy Blood Extraction Kit was used to extract genomic DNA from the blood cell samples. CDR1 and CDR2 were assigned from the germline V gene (reference sequence) as LNHNV and YYDKDF. Relative to germline, V is 0 bases shorter and J is 4 bases shorter, with 9 bases between their ends. From the cysteine up to the phenylalanine, the CDR3 has a length of 14 residues. Only the CDR3 portion is preserved as DNA: 42 bases, with reading frame beginning at the first base. The library came from the immunoSEQ multiplex PCR assay. A mixture of 60 forward primers for TCR Vbeta segments and 13 reverse primers for TCR Jbeta segments was used in the multiplex PCR. A multiplex PCR assay on genomic DNA amplified the CDR3 region of rearranged TCR beta genes. The amplified TCR beta libraries were sequenced on the Illumina HiSeq System as 87-base-pair reads. The paper's processing steps were these. In a later analysis, some 80 million unique TCR beta chains were counted across the roughly 670 repertoires, and around 10 million of these chains were shared by at least two donors. Raw reads were error-corrected and collapsed into unique sequences with a nearest-neighbor algorithm that merged closely related sequences to remove PCR and sequencing errors. V, D and J gene segments were assigned by aligning CDR3 sequences to IMGT reference sequences. Each retained sequence needed at least a six-nucleotide match to both a V gene segment and a J gene segment. Rearrangements were classified as productive when the CDR3 lacked stop codons and remained in frame with V and J, and all other rearrangements were classified as non-productive. CDR3 was defined according to IMGT convention as the region running from the second conserved V-encoded cysteine to the conserved J-encoded phenylalanine. In an earlier analysis of 587 of the donors, sequences lacking an unambiguous match to a single V gene segment were excluded. In an earlier analysis of some 590 of the donors, a V segment was called functional when productive rearrangements were above 56.7%, and segregating when the standard deviation between donors exceeded 5%. A statistical classification framework was built for diagnosing cytomegalovirus status from the catalog of TCR beta chain sequences. A later analysis assigned V and J genes by comparing TCR nucleotide sequences with IMGT/GENE-DB human TR gene sequences. In a later analysis, CDR3 sequences and most-parsimonious VDJ recombination scenarios were assigned using the TCRdist pipeline. In a later analysis, every TCR beta chain was defined by the combination of its CDR3 amino acid sequence and its V-gene family, and reads without a unique V-gene family were dropped. As a way to deal with suspected cross-contamination and a sequencing artifact, a later analysis dropped roughly 620 nucleotide sequences that were highly shared and had low generation probability. A later analysis calculated a clonal expansion index for each public chain from normalized within-repertoire ranks of inferred template counts. In a later analysis, generation probabilities were computed using a VDJ recombination model fitted to out-of-frame rearrangements, and the results were checked against IGoR. Hypergeometric tests were used in a later analysis to score TCR-TCR, TCR-HLA and TCR-CMV co-occurrence, with a repertoire-size bias correction applied to the TCR pairs. A later analysis estimated false discovery rates by permuting HLA or CMV assignments 20 times. In a later analysis, co-occurring TCRs were grouped with DBSCAN, and TCRdist sequence similarity was added when clustering was performed within HLA-allele-positive subsets. Repertoires with fewer than 30,000 or more than 120,000 public chains, plus five repertoires with anomalous nucleotide sharing, were excluded from co-occurrence clustering. The table was pulled from immuneACCESS by TCRdb, which kept in-frame rearrangements only. Such tables lose some clones; where checked, under half of the loss comes from unresolved V genes, and the rest has no known cause. V, J and clone size are those of that table, while D and trimming were read from the DNA. The sample yields approximately 150,000 clones; around 64% were counted once. Of the sample, under 3.5% is held by the ten largest clones.

On this clone: The antigen it recognizes is unknown. There are no base qualities to consult, and no much larger clone falls within one base.

Recombination connected TRBV15 to TRBJ2-5; possibly the D gene is TRBD2, per 6 matching bases. Specimen: PBMCs. The TCR originated in a woman aged 25 to 45 in good health and CMV-seronegative. CDR3 sequence: CATSRERLVETQYF. The sequenced DNA is TGTGCCACCAGCAGAGAGCGACTAGTAGAGACCCAGTACTTC.